A few counts support the clone carrying this T cell receptor (beta chain). TCRdb reanalysed the RT-PCR reads using MiXCR and keeps one entry per CDR3 protein. The table has 920,000 or so distinct CDR3 sequences, roughly 18% seen once. The CDR3 loop spans 12 amino acids. Trimming left V 5 bases short and J 13 bases short, with 14 bases between. Germline CDR1 and CDR2: SGHAT and FQNNGV. The data stem from a study of patients and donors after allogeneic stem cell transplantation. This TCR derives from a human donor who was either an allogeneic HSCT recipient or a stem cell or donor lymphocyte infusion donor (not recorded which). It is not recorded whose cells these are; they may come from a transplant donor. The sample comprised blood, either unsorted or a sorted T cell fraction (not recorded which). The chain links TRBV11-2 to TRBJ1-4, with D maybe TRBD1 (6 bases). This chain's CDR3 is CASSAKQGILFF. In nucleotides, the CDR3 is TGTGCCAGCAGCGCTAAACAGGGTATACTGTTTTTT.